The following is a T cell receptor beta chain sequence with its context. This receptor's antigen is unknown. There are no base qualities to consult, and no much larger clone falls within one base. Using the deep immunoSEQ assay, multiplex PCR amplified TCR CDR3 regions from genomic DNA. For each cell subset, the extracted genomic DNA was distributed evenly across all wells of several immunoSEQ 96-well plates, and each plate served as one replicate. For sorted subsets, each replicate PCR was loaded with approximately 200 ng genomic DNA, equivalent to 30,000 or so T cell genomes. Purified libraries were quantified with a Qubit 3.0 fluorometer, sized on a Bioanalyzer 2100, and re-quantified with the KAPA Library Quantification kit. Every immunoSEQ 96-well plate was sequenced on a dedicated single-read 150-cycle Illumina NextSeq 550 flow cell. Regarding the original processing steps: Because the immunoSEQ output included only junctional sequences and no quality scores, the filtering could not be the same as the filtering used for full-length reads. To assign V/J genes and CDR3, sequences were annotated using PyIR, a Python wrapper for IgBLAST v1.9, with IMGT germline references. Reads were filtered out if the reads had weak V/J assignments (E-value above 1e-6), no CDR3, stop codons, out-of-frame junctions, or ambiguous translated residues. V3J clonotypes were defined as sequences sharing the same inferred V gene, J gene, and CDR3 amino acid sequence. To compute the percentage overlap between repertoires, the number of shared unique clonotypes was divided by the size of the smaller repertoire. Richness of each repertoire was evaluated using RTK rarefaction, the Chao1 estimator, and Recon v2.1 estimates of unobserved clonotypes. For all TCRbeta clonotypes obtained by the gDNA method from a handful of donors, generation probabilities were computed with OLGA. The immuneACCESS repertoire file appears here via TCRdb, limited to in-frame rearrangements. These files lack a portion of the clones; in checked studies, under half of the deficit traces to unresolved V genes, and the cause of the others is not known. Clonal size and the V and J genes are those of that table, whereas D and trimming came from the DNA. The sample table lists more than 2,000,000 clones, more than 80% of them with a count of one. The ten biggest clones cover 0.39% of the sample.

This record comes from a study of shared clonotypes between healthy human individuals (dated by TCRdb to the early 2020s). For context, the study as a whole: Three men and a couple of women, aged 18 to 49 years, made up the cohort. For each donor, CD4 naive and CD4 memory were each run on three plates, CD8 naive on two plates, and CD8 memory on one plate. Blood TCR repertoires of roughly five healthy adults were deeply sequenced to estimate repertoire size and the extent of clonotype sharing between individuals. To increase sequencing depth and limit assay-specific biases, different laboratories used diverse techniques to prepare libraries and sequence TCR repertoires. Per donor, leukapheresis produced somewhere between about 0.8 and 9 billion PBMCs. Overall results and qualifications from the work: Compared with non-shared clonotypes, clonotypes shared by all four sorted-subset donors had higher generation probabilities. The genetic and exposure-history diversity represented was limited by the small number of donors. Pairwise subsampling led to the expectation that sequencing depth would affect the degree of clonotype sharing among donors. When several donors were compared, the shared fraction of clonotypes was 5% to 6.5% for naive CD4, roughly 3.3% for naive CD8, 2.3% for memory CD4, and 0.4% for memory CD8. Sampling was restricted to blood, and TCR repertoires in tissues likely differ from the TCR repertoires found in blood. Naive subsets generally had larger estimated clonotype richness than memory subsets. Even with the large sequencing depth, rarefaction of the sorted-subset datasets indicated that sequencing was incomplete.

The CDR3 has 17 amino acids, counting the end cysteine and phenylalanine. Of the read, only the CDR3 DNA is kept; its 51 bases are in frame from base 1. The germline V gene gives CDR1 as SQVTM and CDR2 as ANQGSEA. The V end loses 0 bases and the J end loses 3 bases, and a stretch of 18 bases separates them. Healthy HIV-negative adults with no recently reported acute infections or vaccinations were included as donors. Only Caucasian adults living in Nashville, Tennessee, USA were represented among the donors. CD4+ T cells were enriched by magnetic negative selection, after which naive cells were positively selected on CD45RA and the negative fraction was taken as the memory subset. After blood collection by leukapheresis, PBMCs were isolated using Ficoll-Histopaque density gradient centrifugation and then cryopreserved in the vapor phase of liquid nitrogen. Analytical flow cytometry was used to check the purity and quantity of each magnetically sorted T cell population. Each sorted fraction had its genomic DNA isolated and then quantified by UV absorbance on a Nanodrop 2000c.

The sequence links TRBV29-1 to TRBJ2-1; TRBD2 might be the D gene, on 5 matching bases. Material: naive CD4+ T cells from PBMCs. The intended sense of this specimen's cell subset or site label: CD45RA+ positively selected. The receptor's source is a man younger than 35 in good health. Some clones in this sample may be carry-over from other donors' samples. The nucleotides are TGCAGCGTTGAAGATCTACGGGCAGCCGGAGGCTACAATGAGCAGTTCTTC. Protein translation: CSVEDLRAAGGYNEQFF.